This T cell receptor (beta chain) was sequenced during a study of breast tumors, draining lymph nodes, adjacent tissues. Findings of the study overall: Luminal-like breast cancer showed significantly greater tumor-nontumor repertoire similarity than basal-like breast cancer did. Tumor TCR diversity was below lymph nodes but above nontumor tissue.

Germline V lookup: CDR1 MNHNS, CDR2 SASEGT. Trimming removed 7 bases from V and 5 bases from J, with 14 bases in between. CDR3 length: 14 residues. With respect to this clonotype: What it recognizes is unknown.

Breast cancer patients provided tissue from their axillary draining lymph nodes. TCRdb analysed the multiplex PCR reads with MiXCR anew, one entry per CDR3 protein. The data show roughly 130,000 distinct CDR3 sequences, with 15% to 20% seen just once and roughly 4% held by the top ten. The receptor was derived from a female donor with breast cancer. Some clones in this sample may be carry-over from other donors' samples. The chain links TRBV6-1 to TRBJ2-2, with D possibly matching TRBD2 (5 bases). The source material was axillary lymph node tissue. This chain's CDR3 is CASMEGWETGELFF. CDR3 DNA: TGTGCCAGCATGGAAGGGTGGGAGACCGGGGAGCTGTTTTTT.